This T cell receptor beta chain was obtained from a study of blood T cell repertoires in COVID-19. Study at large: Samples came from the United States, Italy and Spain, spanning acute and convalescent COVID-19.

Trimming pared 4 bases from V and 9 bases from J, leaving 20 bases between. The V gene's germline CDR1 is SGHRS and CDR2 YFSETQ. The CDR3 extends over 14 amino acids. Under the authors' procedure: Estimated nucleated cell counts came from reference gene primer amplification. Here immunoSEQ multiplex PCR was the method, and the copy in TCRdb shows in-frame clones only, minus some. Clonal size and the V and J genes are those of that table, whereas D and trimming came from the DNA. Found here are 150,000 to 200,000 clones, roughly 82% of them singletons; the top ten hold more than 4.5%. The sample comprised PBMCs or T cells enriched from blood (not recorded which). The source is a woman aged 60 to 75 with acute COVID-19. The V call is TRBV5-1, the J call TRBJ2-7; D is perhaps TRBD2 (6 bases). The CDR3 DNA reads TGCGCCAGCAGCCCGGGAGAGATAAGGCGTGGGCAGTACTTC. The encoded protein is CASSPGEIRRGQYF.